Here is one TCR beta chain with its context. As yet, its antigen is unknown. The sample comes from a study of healthy donors' naive CD4 and CD8 T cells. At the level of the study: TCR alpha primers covered all functional IMGT alpha gene variants.

Sorting defined naive CD4+ as CD4+CD8-CD45RO-CD45RA+ and naive CD8+ as CD8+CD4-CD45RA+CD27bright. Study-level points and caveats: Chains were not paired, since alpha and beta were sequenced in bulk.

Each TCR library used roughly 0.45 ug of total RNA and a linear amplification protocol. TCRdb fed the reads into MiXCR, producing one record per CDR3 protein. The sample includes about 180,000 distinct CDR3 sequences, 74% seen only once; the top ten take 2% to 2.5%. The sample consisted of naive CD4+ and CD8+ T cells sorted from blood, pooled from several donors. This clonotype originated in a pool of human donors in good health; the sample pools cells from several healthy donors.

This CDR3 reads CASSPLSDRNQPQHF. CDR3 in DNA: TGTGCCAGCAGTCCCCTCTCCGACAGGAATCAGCCCCAGCATTTT. The rearrangement uses TRBV6-2 or TRBV6-3 and TRBJ1-5; possibly TRBD1 for D (6 bases). The V end lost 5 bases, the J end lost 4 bases, and 15 bases lay between the germline ends. The CDR3 length is 15 residues. The V gene's germline CDR1 is MNHEY and CDR2 SVGEGT.